Listed here are 27 T cell receptor beta chains from one sample, sequenced in a study of technical replicates of blood from a handful of donors. Assay: immunoSEQ multiplex PCR; the TCRdb copy retains only in-frame clones and omits some. This sample yields 70,000 to 85,000 clones, of which 90% to 95% are seen a single time; roughly 0.28% belongs to the top ten. The sample was T cells isolated from PBMCs. The receptors here all came from a human donor in good health.

J is TRBJ2-6 and V is TRBV4-1; D is unresolved. The CDR3 length is 16 residues. Germline V gene lookup returns CDR1 MGHRA and CDR2 YSYEKL. V was pared by 1 base and J by 4 bases, with 11 bases between. The chain's CDR3 is CASSQGPQWGANVLTF. The CDR3 DNA is TGCGCCAGCAGCCAAGGCCCACAGTGGGGGGCCAACGTCCTGACTTTC.

The genes are TRBV29-1 and TRBJ2-2, with 8 bases fitting TRBD2. V trimming: 4 bases; J trimming: 6 bases; junction bases outside the gene matches: 7. Per germline, CDR1 SQVTM and CDR2 ANQGSEA. This CDR3 has 14 residues. The CDR3 protein is CSVAPGLVAGELFF. Here the CDR3 DNA reads TGCAGCGTTGCCCCGGGACTAGTCGCCGGGGAGCTGTTTTTT.

V usage is TRBV7-9 and J usage is TRBJ2-2; no reliable D call. There are 15 residues in the CDR3. V gave up 5 bases and J gave up 4 bases, with 14 bases separating them. Germline lookup yields CDR1 SEHNR and CDR2 FQNEAQ (reference sequence). Written as DNA, the CDR3 is TGTGCCAGCAGCCCGGGTGGCCGCCGCACCGGGGAGCTGTTTTTT. Translated, it gives CASSPGGRRTGELFF. Based on the CDR3 plus reference TRBV7-9 and TRBJ2-2, the full variable domain is DTGVSQNPRHKITKRGQNVTFRCDPISEHNRLYWYRQTLGQGPEFLTYFQNEAQLEKSRLLSDRFSAERPKGSFSTLEIQRTEQGDSAMYLCASSPGGRRTGELFFGEGSRLTVL.

CDR3 nucleotide sequence: TGTGCCAGCAGTTTCCAACAGGGGGCTTCAGGGGAGCTGTTTTTT. Residues: CASSFQQGASGELFF. The V gene is TRBV28, the J gene TRBJ2-2; 9 bases match TRBD1. The CDR3 covers 15 residues. Losses at the gene ends were 3 bases for V and 8 bases for J; bases not matched to a gene: 7. Germline values: CDR1 MDHEN, CDR2 SYDVKM.

V is TRBV7-6 and J is TRBJ2-1; maybe TRBD2 (6 bases). V lost 0 bases, J lost 8 bases, and 14 bases lay in between. Germline CDR1 and CDR2: SGHVS and FNYEAQ. The CDR3 contains 15 residues. Here the CDR3 reads CASSLAGPLADEQFF. The CDR3 bases are TGTGCCAGCAGCTTAGCCGGTCCTTTAGCGGATGAGCAGTTCTTC.

The rearrangement links TRBV25-1 to TRBJ2-1, with 7 bases lining up with TRBD2. CDR1 and CDR2 from the germline V gene are MGHDK and SYGVNS. CDR3 size: 18 residues. J lost 8 bases, V lost 3 bases, and 19 bases had no gene match. The CDR3 sequence is CASSDLTVGLGAKDEQFF. The CDR3 region has the DNA TGTGCCAGCAGTGATCTAACGGTTGGACTAGGAGCCAAGGATGAGCAGTTCTTC.

This sequence joins TRBV11-2 and TRBJ2-7; weak D call: TRBD1 (6 bases). V was clipped by 3 bases and J by 1 base, with 13 bases between them. The CDR3 covers 15 residues. Germline V gene lookup returns CDR1 SGHAT and CDR2 FQNNGV. CDR3 sequence (DNA): TGTGCCAGCAGCTTCACAGGGTCTTTGTCCTACGAGCAGTACTTC. This translates into CASSFTGSLSYEQYF.

The chain joins TRBV5-1 to TRBJ1-2; possibly TRBD1 for D (6 bases). Trimming took off 0 bases at V and 6 bases at J, with 12 bases between the two ends. Germline V CDR1 and CDR2: SGHRS, YFSETQ. The CDR3 length is 14 residues. CDR3 in amino acids: CASSLEGRDNGYTF. CDR3 DNA: TGCGCCAGCAGCTTGGAGGGACGGGACAATGGCTACACCTTC.

DNA for the CDR3: TGTGCCAGCTCACCGCCGGGACAGGGAACCCACGAGCAGTACTTC. This sequence encodes CASSPPGQGTHEQYF. This chain connects TRBV18 to TRBJ2-7, with 9 bases lining up with TRBD1. The CDR3 is 15 residues long. Germline V gene data show CDR1 as KGHSH and CDR2 as LQKENI. V dropped 3 bases and J dropped 5; count of bases not matched to a gene: 8.

This clone appeared a single time. V gene TRBV11-2 combines with J gene TRBJ1-1, with 7 bases fitting TRBD1. Germline CDR1 reads SGHAT; CDR2 reads FQNNGV. J gave up 5 bases and V 4 bases, and 7 bases lay outside the gene matches. The CDR3 has 14 residues. CDR3 DNA: TGTGCCAGCAGCTATTACTCAGGGGGAACTGAAGCTTTCTTT. It translates to CASSYYSGGTEAFF.

This clone was seen only once. The rearrangement uses TRBV28 and TRBJ1-1; D gene uncertain. Trimming pared 5 bases from V and 3 bases from J, leaving 19 bases between. CDR1 and CDR2 from the germline V gene are MDHEN and SYDVKM. The CDR3 runs to 16 residues. CDR3 sequence: CASSPASVEEDTEAFF. CDR3 bases: TGTGCCAGCAGTCCCGCGTCGGTAGAGGAGGACACTGAAGCTTTCTTT.

The gene calls are TRBV19 and TRBJ2-2; possible D gene TRBD2, 5 bases. Germline V gives CDR1 LNHDA, CDR2 SQIVND (reference sequence). The CDR3 is 15 amino acids. The V and J ends lost 10 bases and 0 bases respectively, with 15 bases between them. CDR3 amino acids: CATKRQDSNTGELFF. The CDR3 DNA is TGTGCCACCAAGAGGCAGGACTCGAACACCGGGGAGCTGTTTTTT.

This clone was seen ten or more times. The chain is built from TRBV6-1 and TRBJ1-4, with TRBD1 identical over 9 bases. Germline CDR1 is MNHNS and CDR2 is SASEGT. The CDR3 spans 13 residues. The trim removed 10 bases at V and 7 bases at J, leaving 7 bases unmatched. The chain's CDR3 is CATHRDRAEKLFF. The CDR3 DNA reads TGTGCCACCCACCGGGACAGGGCTGAAAAACTGTTTTTT.

The chain combines TRBV5-1 with TRBJ1-5, with 12 positions matching TRBD1. Germline lookup yields CDR1 SGHRS and CDR2 YFSETQ. The CDR3 loop spans 19 amino acids. V was pared by 2 bases and J by 2 bases, with 11 bases of the junction left unmatched. The CDR3 protein is CASSLYRDRGLRGNQPQHF. The CDR3 bases are TGCGCCAGCAGCTTATACCGGGACAGGGGGCTAAGAGGCAATCAGCCCCAGCATTTT.

The rearrangement joins TRBV7-7 to TRBJ1-1; 8 nucleotides align to TRBD1. Germline V gives CDR1 SSHAT, CDR2 FNYEAQ (reference sequence). The CDR3 has 13 residues. Germline trimming cut 4 bases from V and 6 bases from J; bases unmatched to any gene: 4. DNA of the CDR3: TGTGCCAGCAGCTCACGACAGGGGTCTGAAGCTTTCTTT. It translates to CASSSRQGSEAFF.

This rearrangement joins TRBV4-1 to TRBJ2-1; unclear D gene. CDR1 and CDR2 from the germline V gene are MGHRA and YSYEKL. The V gene lost 3 bases and the J gene lost 8 bases, with 17 bases spanning the gap. This CDR3 has 15 residues. The CDR3 protein is CASSQEQTIGDEQFF. The CDR3 region has the DNA TGCGCCAGCAGCCAGGAACAGACGATCGGTGATGAGCAGTTCTTC.

The gene calls are TRBV19 and TRBJ1-1; 8 bases match TRBD1. The V gene's germline CDR1 is LNHDA and CDR2 SQIVND (reference sequence). The CDR3 consists of 15 residues. Germline trimming cut 3 bases from V and 3 bases from J; bases unmatched to any gene: 6. CDR3 amino acids: CASSILDRAYTEAFF. Written as DNA, the CDR3 is TGTGCCAGTAGTATCCTGGACAGGGCCTACACTGAAGCTTTCTTT.

The rearrangement links TRBV19 to TRBJ2-1, with D perhaps matching TRBD2 (6 bases). CDR3 size: 11 residues. Per germline, CDR1 LNHDA and CDR2 SQIVND (reference sequence). Trimming took off 4 bases at V and 10 bases at J, with 8 bases between the two ends. CDR3 amino acids: CASSRGLEQFF. DNA of the CDR3: TGTGCCAGTAGTAGGGGACTCGAGCAGTTCTTC.

The chain uses TRBV25-1 and TRBJ1-1; D call uncertain. The ends were cut back, 6 bases at V and 5 bases at J, with 13 bases in the middle. In germline, CDR1 is MGHDK, CDR2 SYGVNS. The length of the CDR3 is 13 residues. The CDR3 DNA reads TGTGCCAGCAGAGCCCTTTTGAGTACTGAAGCTTTCTTT. The encoded protein is CASRALLSTEAFF. Supplemented by reference TRBV25-1 and TRBJ1-1, the full variable domain reads EADIYQTPRYLVIGTGKKITLECSQTMGHDKMYWYQQDPGMELHLIHYSYGVNSTEKGDLSSESTVSRIRTEHFPLTLESARPSHTSQYLCASRALLSTEAFFGQGTRLTVV.

The rearrangement links TRBV7-6 to TRBJ1-1; D gene ambiguous. The germline V and J ends were trimmed by 4 bases and 3 bases, with 6 bases remaining between them. CDR3 length: 12 residues. The germline CDR1 and CDR2 sequences are SGHVS and FNYEAQ. The CDR3 sequence: CASSYVDTEAFF. The CDR3 DNA follows: TGTGCCAGCAGCTACGTAGACACTGAAGCTTTCTTT. Based on the CDR3 plus reference TRBV7-6 and TRBJ1-1, the full variable domain is GAGVSQSPRYKVTKRGQDVALRCDPISGHVSLYWYRQALGQGPEFLTYFNYEAQQDKSGLPNDRFSAERPEGSISTLTIQRTEQRDSAMYRCASSYVDTEAFFGQGTRLTVV.

The chain combines TRBV15 with TRBJ1-1; 7 nucleotides agree with TRBD1. The CDR3 is made up of 14 amino acids. The germline CDR1 and CDR2 sequences are LNHNV and YYDKDF (reference sequence). J was trimmed by 3 bases and V by 9 bases; bases with no gene match: 10. The CDR3 sequence: CATSSTGADTEAFF. In DNA, the CDR3 is TGTGCCACTAGCTCCACAGGGGCGGACACTGAAGCTTTCTTT.

V gene TRBV5-4 combines with J gene TRBJ2-5, with TRBD2 matching 12 bases. CDR1 is SGHNT and CDR2 is YYREEE in the germline V gene (reference sequence). The CDR3 is 16 amino acids. V trimming: 4 bases; J trimming: 3 bases; junction bases outside the gene matches: 7. The DNA for the CDR3 is TGTGCCAGCAGCCCCCAACCTAGCGGGGGGGAAGAGACCCAGTACTTC. It codes for CASSPQPSGGEETQYF.

A single count supports this clone. This chain links TRBV30 with TRBJ1-2, with D possibly being TRBD1 (5 bases). There are 13 residues in the CDR3. Trimming took 5 bases from V and 4 from J, leaving 14 bases between them. Germline CDR1 GTSNPN, CDR2 SVGIG (reference sequence). CDR3 loop: CAWGDSLLYGYTF. CDR3 in DNA: TGTGCCTGGGGAGACAGCCTTCTCTATGGCTACACCTTC. Drawing the rest from reference TRBV30 and TRBJ1-2, the complete variable domain is SQTIHQWPATLVQPVGSPLSLECTVEGTSNPNLYWYRQAAGRGLQLLFYSVGIGQISSEVPQNLSASRPQDRQFILSSKKLLLSDSGFYLCAWGDSLLYGYTFGSGTRLTVV.

The rearrangement uses TRBV19 and TRBJ1-5; D gene uncertain. Germline V gene lookup returns CDR1 LNHDA and CDR2 SQIVND (reference sequence). The CDR3 sequence is 14 residues long. Trimming took 6 bases from V and 5 from J, leaving 14 bases between them. The CDR3 loop is CASSFSPIDQPQHF. CDR3 in DNA: TGTGCCAGTAGCTTTAGTCCTATTGATCAGCCCCAGCATTTT.

A single count supports this clone. The chain links TRBV4-2 to TRBJ2-6; TRBD2 might be the D (5 bases). The V and J ends lost 0 bases and 1 base respectively, with 10 bases between them. This CDR3 region has 17 residues. Germline V gives CDR1 LGHNA, CDR2 YNFKEQ. The CDR3 sequence: CASSQDGGGSGANVLTF. The CDR3 DNA reads TGTGCCAGCAGCCAAGATGGTGGCGGGTCTGGGGCCAACGTCCTGACTTTC.

The rearrangement uses TRBV5-1 and TRBJ2-3; 10 bases match TRBD1. CDR1 SGHRS and CDR2 YFSETQ come from the germline V gene. After removal of 4 bases from V and 4 bases from J, the junction contained 3 bases not matched to a gene. The CDR3 is 14 amino acids. In DNA form, the CDR3 reads TGCGCCAGCAGCCTGGGACAGGGGTCAGATACGCAGTATTTT. Translation gives CASSLGQGSDTQYF.

The chain links TRBV7-6 to TRBJ2-5; TRBD1 matches at 8 bases. Germline-derived CDR1 and CDR2 are SGHVS and FNYEAQ. This CDR3 spans 17 amino acids. The junction had 12 bases not matched to a gene; V was cut back by 1 base and J by 5 bases. The CDR3 reads CASSLETARGRGETQYF. The CDR3 nucleotides are TGTGCCAGCAGCTTAGAGACAGCCAGGGGGCGCGGGGAGACCCAGTACTTC.